This is a list of T cell receptor beta chains from one sample in a study of molecular identifiers for immune sequencing clone quantification. TCRdb fed the PCR reads into MiXCR, producing one record per CDR3 protein. The table has 88,000 or so distinct CDR3 sequences, 21% seen once; the top ten hold approximately 1%. Sequencing input: naive CD8+ T cells from blood, with Jurkat cell RNA spiked in. Receptor source: a human donor in good health. Some libraries in this study had Jurkat cell RNA spiked in. Each CDR3 is given with its conserved first and last residue. A D gene is named only where the DNA matches it firmly. Size values are once, few and many counts, or a class for expanded clones, and some rows have none.

size	D	V	J	CDR3	DNA
NA	TRBD1	TRBV6-1	TRBJ2-7	CASSEERTGFYEQYF	TGTGCCAGCAGTGAAGAAAGGACAGGTTTCTACGAGCAGTACTTC
few	NA	TRBV15	TRBJ1-5	CATSRGMGTDQPQHF	TGTGCCACCAGCAGAGGGATGGGTACAGATCAGCCCCAGCATTTT
many	NA	TRBV7-9	TRBJ2-5	CASSLGTRMGETQYF	TGTGCCAGCAGCCTGGGGACAAGGATGGGAGAGACCCAGTACTTC
NA	TRBD1	TRBV27	TRBJ2-7	CASSRTGANLYEQYF	TGTGCCAGCAGTCGTACAGGGGCCAACCTTTACGAGCAGTACTTC
many	NA	TRBV20-1	TRBJ2-3	CSANWGRIDTQYF	TGCAGTGCTAATTGGGGGAGGATAGATACGCAGTATTTT
NA	NA	TRBV7-2	TRBJ1-5	CASSLLGASNQPQHF	TGTGCCAGCAGCTTATTGGGAGCTAGCAATCAGCCCCAGCATTTT
NA	NA	TRBV7-2	TRBJ2-7	CASSLSRERAPYEQYF	TGTGCCAGCAGCTTAAGTCGTGAGCGGGCCCCCTACGAGCAGTACTTC
NA	TRBD1	TRBV29-1	TRBJ1-2	CSVVRGGADYGYTF	TGCAGCGTTGTAAGAGGGGGCGCAGACTATGGCTACACCTTC
NA	NA	TRBV9	TRBJ2-1	CASSAALRYNEQFF	TGTGCCAGCAGCGCGGCCCTACGCTACAATGAGCAGTTCTTC
many	TRBD1	TRBV6-2/TRBV6-3	TRBJ1-5	CASSSTGVHQPQHF	TGTGCCAGCAGTTCGACAGGGGTGCATCAGCCCCAGCATTTT